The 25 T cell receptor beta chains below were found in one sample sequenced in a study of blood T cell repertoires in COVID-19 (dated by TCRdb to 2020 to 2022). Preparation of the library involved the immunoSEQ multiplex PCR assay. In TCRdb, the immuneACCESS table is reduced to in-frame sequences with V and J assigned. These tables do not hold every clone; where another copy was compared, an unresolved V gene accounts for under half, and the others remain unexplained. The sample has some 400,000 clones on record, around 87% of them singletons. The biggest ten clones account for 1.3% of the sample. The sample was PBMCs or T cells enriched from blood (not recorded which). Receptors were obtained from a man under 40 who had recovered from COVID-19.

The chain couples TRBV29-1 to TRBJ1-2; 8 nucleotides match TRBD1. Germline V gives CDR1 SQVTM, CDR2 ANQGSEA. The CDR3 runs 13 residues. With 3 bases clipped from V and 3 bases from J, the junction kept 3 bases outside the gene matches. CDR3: CSVDDRGDYGYTF. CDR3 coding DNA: TGCAGCGTTGATGACAGGGGCGACTATGGCTACACCTTC.

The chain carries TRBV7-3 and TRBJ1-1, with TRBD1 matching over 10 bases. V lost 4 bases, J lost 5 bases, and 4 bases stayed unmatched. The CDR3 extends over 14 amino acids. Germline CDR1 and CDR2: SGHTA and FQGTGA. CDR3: CASSSTGGHTEAFF. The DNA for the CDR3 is TGTGCCAGCAGCTCGACAGGGGGCCATACTGAAGCTTTCTTT.

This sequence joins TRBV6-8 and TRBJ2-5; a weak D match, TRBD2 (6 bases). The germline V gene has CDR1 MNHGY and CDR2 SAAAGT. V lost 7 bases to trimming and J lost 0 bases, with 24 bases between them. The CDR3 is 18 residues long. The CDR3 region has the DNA TGTGCCAGCACCTCCGGGAGCCAGCCTTCCCAGTACCAAGAGACCCAGTACTTC. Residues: CASTSGSQPSQYQETQYF.

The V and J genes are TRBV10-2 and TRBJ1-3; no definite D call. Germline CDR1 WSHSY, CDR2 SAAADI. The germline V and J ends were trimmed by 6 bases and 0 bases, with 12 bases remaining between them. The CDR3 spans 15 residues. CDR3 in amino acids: CASRQTVSSGNTIYF. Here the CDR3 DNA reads TGCGCCAGCAGACAGACGGTTAGCTCTGGAAACACCATATATTTT.

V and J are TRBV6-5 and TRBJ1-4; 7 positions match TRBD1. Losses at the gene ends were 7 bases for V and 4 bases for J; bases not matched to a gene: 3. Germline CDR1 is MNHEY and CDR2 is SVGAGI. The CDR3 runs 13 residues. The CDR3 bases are TGTGCCAGCAAACAGGGGAGTAATGAAAAACTGTTTTTT. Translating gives CASKQGSNEKLFF.

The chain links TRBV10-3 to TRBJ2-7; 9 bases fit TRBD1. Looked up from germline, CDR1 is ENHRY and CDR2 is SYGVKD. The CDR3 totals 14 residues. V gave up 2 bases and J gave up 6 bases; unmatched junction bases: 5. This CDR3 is CAISERDRVGEQYF. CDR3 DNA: TGTGCCATCAGTGAGAGGGACAGGGTGGGCGAGCAGTACTTC.

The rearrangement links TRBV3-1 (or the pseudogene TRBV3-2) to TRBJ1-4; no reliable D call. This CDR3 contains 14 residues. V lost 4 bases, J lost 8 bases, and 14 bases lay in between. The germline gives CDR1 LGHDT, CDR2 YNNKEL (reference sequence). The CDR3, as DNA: TGTGCCAGCAGCCGTACCCCTAATTCAGAAAAACTGTTTTTT. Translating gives CASSRTPNSEKLFF.

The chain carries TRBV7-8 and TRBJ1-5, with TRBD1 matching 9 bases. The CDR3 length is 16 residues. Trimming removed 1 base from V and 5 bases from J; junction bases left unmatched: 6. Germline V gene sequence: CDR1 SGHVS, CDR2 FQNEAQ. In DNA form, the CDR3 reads TGTGCCAGCAGCTTAGGGGTGCGGGACAGGGATCAGCCCCAGCATTTT. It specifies CASSLGVRDRDQPQHF.

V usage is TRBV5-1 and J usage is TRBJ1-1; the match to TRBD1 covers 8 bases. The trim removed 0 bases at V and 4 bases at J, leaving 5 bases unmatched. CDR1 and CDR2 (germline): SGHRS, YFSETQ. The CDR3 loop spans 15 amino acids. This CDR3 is CASSLDSRGLTEAFF. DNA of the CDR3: TGCGCCAGCAGCTTGGATTCCAGGGGGCTCACTGAAGCTTTCTTT.

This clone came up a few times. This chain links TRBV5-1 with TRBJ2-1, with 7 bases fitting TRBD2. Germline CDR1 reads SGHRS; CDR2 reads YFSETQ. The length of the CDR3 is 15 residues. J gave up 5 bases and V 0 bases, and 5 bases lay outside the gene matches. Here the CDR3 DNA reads TGCGCCAGCAGCTTGGGAGCGGGGACCCACAATGAGCAGTTCTTC. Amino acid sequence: CASSLGAGTHNEQFF. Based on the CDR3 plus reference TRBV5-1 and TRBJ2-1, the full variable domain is KAGVTQTPRYLIKTRGQQVTLSCSPISGHRSVSWYQQTPGQGLQFLFEYFSETQRNKGNFPGRFSGRQFSNSRSEMNVSTLELGDSALYLCASSLGAGTHNEQFFGPGTRLTVL.

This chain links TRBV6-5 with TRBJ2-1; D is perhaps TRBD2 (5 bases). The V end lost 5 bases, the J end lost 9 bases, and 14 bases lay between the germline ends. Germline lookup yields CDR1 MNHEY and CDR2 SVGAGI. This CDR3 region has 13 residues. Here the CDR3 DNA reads TGTGCCAGCAGTATTACAGAGGGCGGTGAGCAGTTCTTC. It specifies CASSITEGGEQFF.

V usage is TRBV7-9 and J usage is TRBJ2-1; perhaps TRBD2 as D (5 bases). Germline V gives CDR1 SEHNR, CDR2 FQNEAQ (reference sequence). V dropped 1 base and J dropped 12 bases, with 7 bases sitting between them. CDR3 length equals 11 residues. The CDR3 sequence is CASSLGGLQFF. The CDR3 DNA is TGTGCCAGCAGCTTAGGTGGACTGCAGTTCTTC.

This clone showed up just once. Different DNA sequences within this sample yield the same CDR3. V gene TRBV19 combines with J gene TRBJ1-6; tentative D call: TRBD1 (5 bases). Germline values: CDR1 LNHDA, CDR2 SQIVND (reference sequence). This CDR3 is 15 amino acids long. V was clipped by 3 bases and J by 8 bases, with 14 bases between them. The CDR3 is CASSIVGGGDSPLHF. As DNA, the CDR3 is TGTGCCAGTAGTATTGTAGGCGGGGGTGATTCACCCCTCCACTTT.

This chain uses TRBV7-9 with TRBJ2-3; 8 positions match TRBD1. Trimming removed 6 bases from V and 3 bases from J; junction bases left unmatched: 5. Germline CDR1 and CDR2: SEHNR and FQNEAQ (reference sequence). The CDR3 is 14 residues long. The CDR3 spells CASSPRQGTDTQYF. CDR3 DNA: TGTGCCAGCAGTCCCCGACAGGGGACAGATACGCAGTATTTT.

CDR3 region: CASSLAQGSADTQYF. In DNA form, the CDR3 reads TGTGCCAGCAGCTTAGCGCAGGGCTCGGCAGATACGCAGTATTTT. The chain carries TRBV7-9 and TRBJ2-3; D perhaps matches TRBD1 (5 bases). Germline V gene sequence: CDR1 SEHNR, CDR2 FQNEAQ (reference sequence). CDR3 length: 15 amino acids. V lost 0 bases to trimming and J lost 4 bases, with 11 bases between them.

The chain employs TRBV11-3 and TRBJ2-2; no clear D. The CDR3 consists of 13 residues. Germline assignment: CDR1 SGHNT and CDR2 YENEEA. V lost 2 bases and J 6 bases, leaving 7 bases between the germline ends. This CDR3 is CASSLSSPGELFF. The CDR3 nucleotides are TGTGCCAGCAGCTTATCCAGTCCCGGGGAGCTGTTTTTT.

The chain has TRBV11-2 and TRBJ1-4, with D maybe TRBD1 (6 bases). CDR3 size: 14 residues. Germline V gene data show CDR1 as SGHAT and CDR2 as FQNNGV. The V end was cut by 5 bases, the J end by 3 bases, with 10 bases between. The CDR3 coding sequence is TGTGCCAGCAGCCCCAGGGGTTCTAATGAAAAACTGTTTTTT. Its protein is CASSPRGSNEKLFF.

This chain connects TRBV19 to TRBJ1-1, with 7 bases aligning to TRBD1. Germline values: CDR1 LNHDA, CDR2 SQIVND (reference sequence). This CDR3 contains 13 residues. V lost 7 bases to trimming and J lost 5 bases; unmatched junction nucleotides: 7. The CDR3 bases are TGTGCCAGTACTTTGACAGGGTTGACTGAAGCTTTCTTT. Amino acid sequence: CASTLTGLTEAFF.

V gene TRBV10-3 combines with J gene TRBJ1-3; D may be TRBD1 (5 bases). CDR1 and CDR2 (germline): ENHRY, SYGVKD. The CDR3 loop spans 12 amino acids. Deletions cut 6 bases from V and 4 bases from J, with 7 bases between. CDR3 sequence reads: CAISPGGNTIYF. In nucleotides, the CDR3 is TGTGCCATCAGCCCAGGGGGAAACACCATATATTTT.

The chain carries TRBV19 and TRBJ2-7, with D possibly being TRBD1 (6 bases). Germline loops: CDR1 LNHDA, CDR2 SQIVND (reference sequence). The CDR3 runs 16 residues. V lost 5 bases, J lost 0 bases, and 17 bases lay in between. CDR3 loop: CASSPAGVASSYEQYF. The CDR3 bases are TGTGCCAGTAGTCCGGCAGGGGTCGCCAGCTCCTACGAGCAGTACTTC.

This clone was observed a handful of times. The CDR3 is CASSPSGRGQNYGYTF. Written as DNA, the CDR3 is TGTGCCAGCTCACCTTCCGGCAGGGGGCAAAACTATGGCTACACCTTC. The chain combines TRBV18 with TRBJ1-2; 8 bases are a match to TRBD1. Per the germline V gene, CDR1 is KGHSH and CDR2 is LQKENI. Unmatched junction bases numbered 8, after V lost 3 bases and J lost 2 bases. The CDR3 runs 16 residues. The full variable domain, completed using reference TRBV18 and TRBJ1-2, is NAGVMQNPRHLVRRRGQEARLRCSPMKGHSHVYWYRQLPEEGLKFMVYLQKENIIDESGMPKERFSAEFPKEGPSILRIQQVVRGDSAAYFCASSPSGRGQNYGYTFGSGTRLTVV.

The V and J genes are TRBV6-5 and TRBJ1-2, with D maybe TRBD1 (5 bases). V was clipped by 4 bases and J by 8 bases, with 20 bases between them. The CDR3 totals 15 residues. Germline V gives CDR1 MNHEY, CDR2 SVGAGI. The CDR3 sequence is CASSSPRQKGFGYTF. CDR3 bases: TGTGCCAGCAGTTCCCCTCGACAGAAAGGGTTCGGCTACACCTTC.

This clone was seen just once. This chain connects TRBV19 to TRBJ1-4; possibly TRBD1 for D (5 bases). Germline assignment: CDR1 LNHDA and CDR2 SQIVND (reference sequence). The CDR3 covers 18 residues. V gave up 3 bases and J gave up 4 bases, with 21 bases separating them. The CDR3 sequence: CASSIPTGTAFGNEKLFF. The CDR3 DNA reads TGTGCCAGTAGTATCCCAACAGGAACCGCTTTCGGTAATGAAAAACTGTTTTTT.

CDR3 residues: CASSIGIAGTGGGGYTF. The CDR3, as DNA: TGTGCCAGTAGTATAGGGATCGCCGGGACAGGCGGCGGTGGCTACACCTTC. V and J are TRBV19 and TRBJ1-2, with 8 bases that match TRBD1. Germline V gives CDR1 LNHDA, CDR2 SQIVND (reference sequence). The CDR3 loop spans 17 amino acids. J was trimmed by 7 bases and V by 1 base; bases with no gene match: 14. The complete variable domain, with remaining parts taken from reference TRBV19 and TRBJ1-2, reads DGGITQSPKYLFRKEGQNVTLSCEQNLNHDAMYWYRQDPGQGLRLIYYSQIVNDFQKGDIAEGYSVSREKKESFPLTVTSAQKNPTAFYLCASSIGIAGTGGGGYTFGSGTRLTVV.

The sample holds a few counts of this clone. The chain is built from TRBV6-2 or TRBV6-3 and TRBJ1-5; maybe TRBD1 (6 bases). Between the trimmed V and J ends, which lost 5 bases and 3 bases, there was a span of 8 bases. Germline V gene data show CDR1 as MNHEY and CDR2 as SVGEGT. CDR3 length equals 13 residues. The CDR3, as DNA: TGTGCCAGCAGTGGACAGTACAATCAGCCCCAGCATTTT. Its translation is CASSGQYNQPQHF.